The source of this TCR beta chain is a study of technical replicates of blood from a few donors. Germline V gives CDR1 MNHEY, CDR2 SMNVEV (reference sequence). The CDR3 runs to 14 residues. V was pared by 5 bases and J by 3 bases, with 14 bases between. Generated by immunoSEQ multiplex PCR, the TCRdb table keeps only in-frame clones and is missing some. The sample records tens of thousands of clones, 96% being singletons. The chain couples TRBV27 to TRBJ2-7, with D unclear. Material: T cells isolated from PBMCs. The source of this sequence is a human donor in good health. DNA for the CDR3: TGTGCCAGCAGTAAATCCACGGTGATCTACGAGCAGTACTTC. Translated, it gives CASSKSTVIYEQYF.